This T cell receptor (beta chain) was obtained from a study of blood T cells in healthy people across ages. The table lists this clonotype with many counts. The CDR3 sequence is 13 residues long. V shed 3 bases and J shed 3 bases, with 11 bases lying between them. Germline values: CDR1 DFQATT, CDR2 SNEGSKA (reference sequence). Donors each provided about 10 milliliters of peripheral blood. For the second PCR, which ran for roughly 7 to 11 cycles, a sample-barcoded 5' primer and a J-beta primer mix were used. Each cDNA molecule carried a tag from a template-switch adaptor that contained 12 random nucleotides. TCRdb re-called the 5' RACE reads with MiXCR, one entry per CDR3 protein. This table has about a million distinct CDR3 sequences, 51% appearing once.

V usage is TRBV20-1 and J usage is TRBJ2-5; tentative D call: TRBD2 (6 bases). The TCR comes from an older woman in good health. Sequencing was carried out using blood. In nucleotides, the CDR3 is TGCAGTGCTAGGTCGCAGCGGGAAGAGACCCAGTACTTC. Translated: CSARSQREETQYF.